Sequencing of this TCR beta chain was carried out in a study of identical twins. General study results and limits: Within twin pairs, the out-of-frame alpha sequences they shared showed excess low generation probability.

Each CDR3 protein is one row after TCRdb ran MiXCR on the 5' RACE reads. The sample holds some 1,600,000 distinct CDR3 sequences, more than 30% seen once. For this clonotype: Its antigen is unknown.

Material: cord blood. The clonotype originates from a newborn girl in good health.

CDR3 nucleotides: TGCAGTGCGCGCGGCCCGGGACTAAGACCCTATGGCTACACCTTC. Encoded protein: CSARGPGLRPYGYTF. This sequence joins TRBV20-1 and TRBJ1-2, with D possibly being TRBD1 (5 bases). This CDR3 is 15 amino acids long. Germline V lookup: CDR1 DFQATT, CDR2 SNEGSKA (reference sequence). Trimming pared 6 bases from V and 4 bases from J, leaving 21 bases between.